These 22 T cell receptor beta chains were sequenced from one sample in a study of T cells in Graves' hyperthyroidism and ophthalmopathy. Amplified TCR beta CDR3 regions derived from RNA transcripts. First-round RT-PCR of the TCR CDR3 relied on the HTBI primer set. TCRdb re-called the multiplex PCR reads with MiXCR, one entry per CDR3 protein. Among 550,000 to 850,000 distinct CDR3 sequences, about 19% were seen once, and the ten largest hold around 17%. Sequencing was carried out using blood. The receptors shown here come from a woman between 45 and 60 years old with Graves' hyperthyroidism that later progressed to Graves' ophthalmopathy.

Ten or more counts support this clonotype. The V call is TRBV20-1, the J call TRBJ1-1; D uncertain. CDR1 DFQATT and CDR2 SNEGSKA come from the germline V gene (reference sequence). There are 15 residues in the CDR3. V gave up 3 bases and J gave up 1 base, with 15 bases separating them. The CDR3 DNA reads as TGCAGTGCTAGGATTCAAGGACCAAGGAACACTGAAGCTTTCTTT. Its translation is CSARIQGPRNTEAFF.

This clonotype was detected a few times. The chain is built from TRBV20-1 and TRBJ2-7, with D possibly being TRBD2 (7 bases). CDR3 length: 15 amino acids. Per germline, CDR1 DFQATT and CDR2 SNEGSKA (reference sequence). V dropped 3 bases and J dropped 0 bases, with 15 bases sitting between them. The CDR3 protein is CSARDLADSSYEQYF. In nucleotides, the CDR3 is TGCAGTGCTAGGGACCTAGCGGACAGCTCCTACGAGCAGTACTTC.

In this sample, this clonotype turned up a few times. CDR3 sequence: CASSDPGTGGLHGYTF. The CDR3 DNA follows: TGTGCCAGCAGTGATCCCGGGACAGGGGGTCTCCATGGCTACACCTTC. The chain has TRBV25-1 and TRBJ1-2; 11 nucleotides match TRBD1. CDR3 length: 16 amino acids. V shed 3 bases and J 6 bases; nucleotides not matched to a gene: 9. CDR1 MGHDK and CDR2 SYGVNS come from the germline V gene.

This rearrangement joins TRBV30 to TRBJ1-4; the match to TRBD1 covers 7 bases. V lost 6 bases and J lost 5; bases outside the gene matches: 9. This CDR3 contains 14 residues. In germline, CDR1 is GTSNPN, CDR2 SVGIG (reference sequence). This CDR3 reads CACQQGNWNEKLFF. CDR3 nucleotide sequence: TGTGCCTGCCAACAGGGGAACTGGAATGAAAAACTGTTTTTT.

The sample holds many counts of this clonotype. The chain recombines TRBV12-3 or TRBV12-4 with TRBJ2-1; weak D call: TRBD2 (5 bases). This CDR3 has 18 amino acids. V dropped 4 bases and J dropped 0 bases, with 19 bases sitting between them. The CDR3: CASSSTTPRGSSYNEQFF. CDR3 DNA sequence: TGTGCCAGCAGTTCCACTACCCCCCGGGGTAGCTCCTACAATGAGCAGTTCTTC.

This clonotype was seen ten or more times. The V gene is TRBV12-3 or TRBV12-4, the J gene TRBJ2-3; 11 bases are a match to TRBD2. J gave up 2 bases and V 6 bases, and 4 bases lay outside the gene matches. The CDR3 loop spans 15 amino acids. CDR3 DNA: TGTGCCAGCAGGCTAGCGGGGGGCCCCACAGATACGCAGTATTTT. Its translation: CASRLAGGPTDTQYF.

Concerning this clonotype: A clone one base away is much larger, so this may be a read error. The V call is TRBV5-1, the J call TRBJ1-3; the D is unclear. Germline lookup yields CDR1 SGHRS and CDR2 YFSETQ. With 0 bases removed from V and 2 bases from J, the gap between germline ends came to 9 bases. The CDR3 has 15 amino acids. For the CDR3, the DNA is TGCGCCAGCAGCTTGGAAAGGGTCACTGGAAACACCATATATTTT. This sequence encodes CASSLERVTGNTIYF.

This chain connects TRBV7-6 to TRBJ2-2; TRBD2 is a possible D gene (7 bases). V lost 4 bases and J 5 bases, leaving 17 bases between the germline ends. CDR3 length: 16 residues. The germline gives CDR1 SGHVS, CDR2 FNYEAQ. The CDR3 DNA is TGTGCCAGCAGCTCAGTTCGTGGGGGGGCAACCGGGGAGCTGTTTTTT. Protein sequence: CASSSVRGGATGELFF.

V and J are TRBV5-1 and TRBJ1-4; 9 positions match TRBD1. Germline V CDR1 and CDR2: SGHRS, YFSETQ. V lost 3 bases to trimming and J lost 7 bases; unmatched junction nucleotides: 10. The CDR3 consists of 16 residues. CDR3 in DNA: TGCGCCAGCAGCTCCGGGACAGGGACCGAGGGTGAAAAACTGTTTTTT. It specifies CASSSGTGTEGEKLFF.

This clonotype has ten or more counts. The chain uses TRBV2 and TRBJ2-7; D unresolved. Germline loops: CDR1 SNHLY, CDR2 FYNNEI. The CDR3 has 13 residues. V was trimmed by 7 bases and J by 6 bases, leaving 16 bases between them. CDR3 in DNA: TGTGCCAGCAACGTCCTCGGCAACGCCGAGCAGTACTTC. It is translated as CASNVLGNAEQYF.

On this clonotype itself: The junction shows a germline mismatch at one end, possibly a read error. This sequence joins TRBV20-1 and TRBJ2-4; 8 bases agree with TRBD2. The germline gives CDR1 DFQATT, CDR2 SNEGSKA (reference sequence). The CDR3 is made up of 16 amino acids. The CDR3 DNA reads TGCAGTGCTAGAGATCTCGGGAGGGGGTACGAAAACATTCAGCACTTC. Encoded protein: CSARDLGRGYENIQHF.

In this sample, this clonotype turned up a few times. An end of the junction differs from the germline gene, which may be a read error. The V and J genes are TRBV5-6 and TRBJ2-4, with TRBD1 identical over 9 bases. There are 15 residues in the CDR3. Germline V lookup: CDR1 SGHDT, CDR2 YYEEEE. The CDR3 sequence is CASSLGQGAKNIQYF. The CDR3 DNA is TGTGCCAGCAGTTTGGGACAGGGAGCCAAAAACATTCAGTACTTC.

This clonotype was counted between two and nine times. The gene calls are TRBV6-1 and TRBJ1-5, with 7 bases identical to TRBD1. The CDR3 loop spans 16 amino acids. V was clipped by 7 bases and J by 2 bases; unmatched bases: 11. CDR1 MNHNS and CDR2 SASEGT come from the germline V gene. The CDR3, as DNA: TGTGCCAGCACCCGGGGGTACAGGGGAGGCAATCAGCCCCAGCATTTT. This encodes CASTRGYRGGNQPQHF.

This clonotype appeared many times. This chain joins TRBV3-1 and TRBJ2-7, with 8 bases matching TRBD1. This CDR3 region has 14 residues. CDR1 is LGHDT, CDR2 YNNKEL, per germline (reference sequence). The trim removed 4 bases at V and 4 bases at J, leaving 6 bases unmatched. The CDR3 reads CASSPRDRLYEQYF. CDR3 sequence (DNA): TGTGCCAGCAGCCCGAGGGACAGGTTATACGAGCAGTACTTC.

The chain links TRBV2 to TRBJ1-3, with D tentatively TRBD1 (5 bases). V was cut by 4 bases and J by 4 bases, with 14 bases left in between. Germline V gene data show CDR1 as SNHLY and CDR2 as FYNNEI. The CDR3 has 15 residues. The CDR3 coding sequence is TGTGCCAGCAGTGGCGAGGGAGGGGTCGGAAACACCATATATTTT. As protein: CASSGEGGVGNTIYF.

The rearrangement links TRBV20-1 to TRBJ1-5; 7 bases map to TRBD1. Germline values: CDR1 DFQATT, CDR2 SNEGSKA (reference sequence). V trimming: 6 bases; J trimming: 0 bases; junction bases outside the gene matches: 14. The CDR3 covers 17 residues. The CDR3: CSATTGPGAHSNQPQHF. The CDR3 nucleotides read TGCAGTGCAACGACAGGGCCAGGGGCTCATAGCAATCAGCCCCAGCATTTT.

This clonotype has a count of ten or more. The chain is built from TRBV30 and TRBJ2-2, with a possible D match to TRBD1 (5 bases). Germline CDR1 and CDR2: GTSNPN and SVGIG (reference sequence). Trimming took off 2 bases at V and 6 bases at J, with 13 bases between the two ends. CDR3 size: 14 residues. The CDR3 DNA reads TGTGCCTGGAGTTACGGAGAAGGGGCCGGGGAGCTGTTTTTT. Amino acid sequence: CAWSYGEGAGELFF.

This clonotype has just a few counts. This chain joins TRBV7-3 and TRBJ2-1, with D unresolved. Germline V CDR1 and CDR2: SGHTA, FQGTGA. This CDR3 comprises 15 residues. V shed 5 bases and J shed 5 bases, with 16 bases lying between them. The CDR3 region has the DNA TGTGCCAGCAGCCGATTAGGTGGGCAGAACAATGAGCAGTTCTTC. Residues: CASSRLGGQNNEQFF.

This clonotype was detected ten times or more. This sequence joins TRBV30 and TRBJ1-1, with D perhaps matching TRBD1 (6 bases). This CDR3 is 12 amino acids long. Per germline, CDR1 GTSNPN and CDR2 SVGIG (reference sequence). Trimming removed 3 bases from V and 1 base from J, with 6 bases in between. Here the CDR3 reads CAWRDRNTEAFF. CDR3 nucleotide sequence: TGTGCCTGGAGGGACAGGAACACTGAAGCTTTCTTT.

This clonotype was counted many times. This rearrangement joins TRBV3-1 to TRBJ1-1; 8 positions match TRBD1. From germline, CDR1 is LGHDT and CDR2 YNNKEL (reference sequence). V lost 4 bases to trimming and J lost 4 bases; unmatched junction nucleotides: 14. There are 17 residues in the CDR3. The CDR3 DNA reads as TGTGCCAGCAGCCCAGACATACATGGACAGGGTGGCACTGAAGCTTTCTTT. This codes for CASSPDIHGQGGTEAFF.

This clonotype was recorded at least ten times. The chain recombines TRBV28 with TRBJ1-5; D is possibly TRBD1 (5 bases). The CDR3 length is 15 residues. The V end was cut by 8 bases, the J end by 1 base, with 15 bases between. The germline gives CDR1 MDHEN, CDR2 SYDVKM. The CDR3 loop reads CASLEGLESNQPQHF. The CDR3 nucleotides read TGTGCCAGCCTCGAGGGGTTGGAGAGCAATCAGCCCCAGCATTTT.

This clonotype has at least ten counts. V gene TRBV20-1 combines with J gene TRBJ2-1, with 7 bases identical to TRBD2. Germline V lookup: CDR1 DFQATT, CDR2 SNEGSKA (reference sequence). This CDR3 has 15 residues. V was clipped by 3 bases and J by 2 bases; unmatched bases: 7. Here the CDR3 reads CSASWSGAPYNEQFF. As DNA, the CDR3 is TGCAGTGCTAGCTGGAGCGGGGCGCCCTACAATGAGCAGTTCTTC.